The rows below give T cell receptor beta chains drawn from one sample of a study of CD8 T cells in Susac syndrome. TCRdb re-called the immunoSEQ multiplex PCR reads through MiXCR, storing one row per CDR3 protein. The sample lists 70,000 or so distinct CDR3 sequences; about 95% were seen once. Sequencing was done on a sample of CD8+ T cells from PBMCs. The receptors stem from a human donor with multiple sclerosis. Both conserved end residues are part of each CDR3. Each record gives: CDR3 length, D gene, V gene, clone size, J gene, CDR3 protein, CDR3 DNA. D genes are given only for firm matches. Size is omitted from some rows. Given values are once, few, many or a class for expanded clones.

>12|.|TRBV6-5|few|TRBJ2-3
CASSAQPDTQYF
TGTGCCAGCAGTGCTCAGCCAGATACGCAGTATTTT
>14|.|TRBV12-3/TRBV12-4|.|TRBJ1-4
CASSFGGPNEKLFF
TGTGCCAGCAGTTTCGGGGGGCCTAATGAAAAACTGTTTTTT
>16|.|TRBV24-1|.|TRBJ2-7
CATSDLGDGPSYEQYF
TGTGCCACCAGTGATTTAGGGGACGGCCCCTCCTACGAGCAGTACTTC
>15|TRBD1|TRBV11-2|.|TRBJ1-2
CASSSRTGANYGYTF
TGTGCCAGCAGCTCGCGGACAGGAGCTAACTATGGCTACACCTTC
>11|TRBD1|TRBV29-1|.|TRBJ2-7
CSFRDSYEQYF
TGCAGCTTTCGGGACAGTTACGAGCAGTACTTC
>13|.|TRBV7-2|.|TRBJ1-1
CASSFYSNTEAFF
TGTGCCAGCAGCTTCTACTCGAACACTGAAGCTTTCTTT
>13|TRBD1|TRBV29-1|.|TRBJ2-1
CSVAGQNYNEQFF
TGCAGCGTTGCGGGACAGAACTACAATGAGCAGTTCTTC
>13|.|TRBV29-1|.|TRBJ2-2
CSVNLEDTGELFF
TGCAGCGTCAATCTGGAGGACACCGGGGAGCTGTTTTTT
>16|.|TRBV7-3|.|TRBJ2-2
CASSLTATGNTGELFF
TGTGCCAGCAGCTTAACAGCGACAGGGAACACCGGGGAGCTGTTTTTT
>14|.|TRBV13|.|TRBJ2-7
CASSFGLTSYEQYF
TGTGCCAGCAGCTTCGGCTTGACTTCCTACGAGCAGTACTTC
>15|.|TRBV27|.|TRBJ2-7
CASSPRTDLKGEQYF
TGTGCCAGCAGTCCGCGGACGGACCTAAAGGGCGAGCAGTACTTC
>14|.|TRBV27|.|TRBJ2-7
CASSLSIQSYEQYF
TGTGCCAGCAGTTTATCGATCCAATCCTACGAGCAGTACTTC
>19|.|TRBV3-1|.|TRBJ2-5
CASTQAGTGESGRQETQYF
TGTGCCAGCACCCAAGCGGGAACAGGGGAAAGTGGACGGCAAGAGACCCAGTACTTC
>15|TRBD1|TRBV3-1|.|TRBJ2-1
CASRGRDRGYNEQFF
TGTGCCAGCCGGGGCCGGGACAGGGGCTACAATGAGCAGTTCTTC
>13|.|TRBV3-1|.|TRBJ2-7
CASSHGQSYEQYF
TGTGCCAGCAGCCACGGACAAAGCTACGAGCAGTACTTC
>15|.|TRBV6-5|.|TRBJ2-3
CASRYTGGGTDTQYF
TGTGCCAGCAGATATACTGGTGGGGGCACAGATACGCAGTATTTT
>15|TRBD1|TRBV7-2|once|TRBJ2-7
CASSSGQAIGYEQYF
TGTGCCAGCAGCTCGGGACAGGCGATAGGGTACGAGCAGTACTTC
>14|TRBD1|TRBV27|.|TRBJ1-6
CASSPGTESSPLHF
TGTGCCAGCAGTCCTGGGACAGAAAGCTCACCCCTCCACTTT
>16|TRBD2|TRBV19|.|TRBJ2-1
CASSWELAGAYNEQFF
TGTGCCAGTAGTTGGGAACTAGCGGGAGCCTACAATGAGCAGTTCTTC
>14|.|TRBV6-5|.|TRBJ1-2
CASSSGPAGYGYTF
TGTGCCAGCAGCTCCGGTCCCGCCGGGTATGGCTACACCTTC
>16|.|TRBV5-5|.|TRBJ2-5
CASSFRDPRSGETQYF
TGTGCCAGCAGCTTCCGGGACCCCCGAAGTGGGGAGACCCAGTACTTC
>14|.|TRBV6-4|.|TRBJ2-3
CASSGDWSTDTQYF
TGTGCCAGCAGCGGGGACTGGAGCACAGATACGCAGTATTTT
>14|.|TRBV9|.|TRBJ1-5
CASSMAGGNQPQHF
TGTGCCAGCAGCATGGCAGGGGGCAATCAGCCCCAGCATTTT
>15|.|TRBV7-9|.|TRBJ2-2
CAGSGLASNTGELFF
TGTGCCGGCTCCGGGCTAGCGTCAAACACCGGGGAGCTGTTTTTT
>16|.|TRBV7-7|.|TRBJ2-2
CASSNEIGRNTGELFF
TGTGCCAGCAGCAACGAGATAGGAAGAAACACCGGGGAGCTGTTTTTT
>14|.|TRBV9|.|TRBJ2-1
CASSPRTDQNEQFF
TGTGCCAGCAGCCCCCGGACGGACCAAAATGAGCAGTTCTTC
>16|TRBD2|TRBV13|.|TRBJ2-3
CASSPYGLADTDTQYF
TGTGCCAGCAGCCCGTACGGACTAGCGGACACAGATACGCAGTATTTT
>13|.|TRBV27|.|TRBJ1-5
CASSFRGNQPQHF
TGTGCCAGCAGTTTTCGCGGCAATCAGCCCCAGCATTTT
>18|TRBD1|TRBV7-3|.|TRBJ1-1
CASSAITGQGPPNTEAFF
TGTGCCAGCAGCGCAATTACGGGACAGGGGCCCCCAAACACTGAAGCTTTCTTT
>14|.|TRBV2|.|TRBJ2-7
CASSVGRGVRRQYF
TGTGCCAGCAGTGTCGGCAGGGGGGTCCGACGGCAGTACTTC
>16|TRBD1|TRBV4-1|.|TRBJ2-7
CASSEGQAGAYYEQYF
TGCGCCAGCAGCGAGGGACAGGCTGGGGCCTACTACGAGCAGTACTTC
>14|.|TRBV7-3|.|TRBJ1-1
CASSFMGADTEAFF
TGTGCCAGCAGCTTTATGGGGGCGGACACTGAAGCTTTCTTT
>16|.|TRBV3-1|.|TRBJ1-6
CASSQDWGERWSPLHF
TGTGCCAGCAGCCAAGATTGGGGGGAAAGATGGTCACCCCTCCACTTT
>13|.|TRBV18|.|TRBJ2-1
CASSQGTVIEQFF
TGTGCCAGCTCACAAGGGACGGTGATAGAGCAGTTCTTC
>12|.|TRBV6-2/TRBV6-3|.|TRBJ2-5
CASSPPGETQYF
TGTGCCAGCAGTCCCCCTGGAGAGACCCAGTACTTC
>13|.|TRBV12-5|.|TRBJ1-1
CASGEDISPEAFF
TGTGCTAGTGGTGAAGACATCTCTCCAGAAGCTTTCTTT
>13|.|TRBV6-2/TRBV6-3|.|TRBJ2-3
CASRFGTSDTQYF
TGTGCCAGCAGATTCGGGACTTCCGATACGCAGTATTTT
>19|TRBD2|TRBV15|once|TRBJ2-2
CATREGLADAPIVTGELFF
TGTGCCACCAGAGAGGGACTAGCGGACGCCCCAATCGTCACCGGGGAGCTGTTTTTT
>16|.|TRBV30|.|TRBJ1-5
CAWSRPSLENNQPQHF
TGTGCCTGGAGTCGCCCCAGTTTAGAGAACAATCAGCCCCAGCATTTT
>14|TRBD1|TRBV30|.|TRBJ2-7
CAWSNRQGADEQYF
TGTGCCTGGAGCAACCGACAGGGGGCCGACGAGCAGTACTTC